The 23 T cell receptor beta chains given below trace back to one sample, sequenced in a study of blood T cells in healthy people across ages. Combining a sample-barcoded 5' primer with a J-beta primer mix, a second PCR ran for roughly 7 to 12 cycles. TCRdb independently ran MiXCR on the 5' RACE reads; one entry per CDR3 protein. The top ten hold 6.5% to 8% of the sample, which has about 1.4 million distinct CDR3 sequences, approximately 63% seen once. Sequencing was done on a sample of blood. The receptor source for this set is a young man in good health.

The CDR3 region is CASSSSGGATGELFF. The DNA for the CDR3 is TGTGCCAGCAGTAGTAGCGGGGGGGCGACCGGGGAGCTGTTTTTT. The chain combines TRBV3-1 with TRBJ2-2, with 11 bases identical to TRBD2. Trimming removed 6 bases from V and 5 bases from J; junction bases left unmatched: 5. The germline V gene has CDR1 LGHDT and CDR2 YNNKEL (reference sequence). This CDR3 region has 15 residues.

This clonotype was counted ten times or more. This rearrangement joins TRBV6-5 to TRBJ2-5, with D possibly being TRBD1 or TRBD2 (5 bases each). Trimming shortened V by 6 bases and J by 3 bases, and 14 bases separated the two germline ends. The CDR3 has 14 amino acids. Germline assignment: CDR1 MNHEY and CDR2 SVGAGI. The CDR3 loop reads CASSLRDGEETQYF. CDR3 bases: TGTGCCAGCAGCCTCCGGGACGGGGAAGAGACCCAGTACTTC.

The chain carries TRBV7-6 and TRBJ2-1; 9 bases map to TRBD2. The J call may be in error: the DNA end matches TRBJ2-7 better. CDR1 and CDR2 from the germline V gene are SGHVS and FNYEAQ. The CDR3 spans 15 residues. The CDR3 DNA reads as TGTGCCAGCAGCCCCTCTGCGGGAGGGCCTGACGAGCAGTACTTC. Protein: CASSPSAGGPDEQYF.

The chain is built from TRBV20-1 and TRBJ1-5; no firm D call. The CDR3 consists of 15 residues. Germline V gene sequence: CDR1 DFQATT, CDR2 SNEGSKA (reference sequence). Deletions cut 4 bases from V and 6 bases from J, with 19 bases between. Written as DNA, the CDR3 is TGCAGTGCTATCCCTGGCCGGATCTTGGGTCAGCCCCAGCATTTT. Translating gives CSAIPGRILGQPQHF.

The rearrangement uses TRBV4-3 and TRBJ2-7; D is perhaps TRBD1 or TRBD2 (5 bases each). V was cut by 3 bases and J by 2 bases, with 14 bases left in between. CDR1 is LGHNA and CDR2 is YSLEER in the germline V gene. The CDR3 loop spans 15 amino acids. The DNA of the CDR3 is TGCGCCAGCAGCCAGTCCCGGGACCTTACCTACGAGCAGTACTTC. Translation: CASSQSRDLTYEQYF.

The chain joins TRBV28 to TRBJ1-6; no definite D call. The germline V and J ends were trimmed by 7 bases and 8 bases, with 18 bases remaining between them. The CDR3 covers 15 residues. Looked up from germline, CDR1 is MDHEN and CDR2 is SYDVKM. The CDR3 sequence is CASTRTFLRDSPLHF. CDR3 sequence (DNA): TGTGCCAGCACAAGGACCTTCCTAAGAGATTCACCCCTCCACTTT.

In its sample, this clonotype was seen a few times. This chain links TRBV7-2 with TRBJ2-7, with D possibly TRBD2 on 5 matching bases. Between the trimmed V and J ends, which lost 0 bases and 5 bases, there was a span of 11 bases. This CDR3 contains 14 residues. Germline lookup yields CDR1 SGHTA and CDR2 FQGNSA. The CDR3 nucleotides read TGTGCCAGCAGCTTAGCCCTACTAGGCAACGAGCAGTACTTC. Amino acid sequence: CASSLALLGNEQYF.

The J gene is TRBJ1-5, the V gene TRBV20-1; TRBD1 aligns across 11 bases. Germline V gene lookup returns CDR1 DFQATT and CDR2 SNEGSKA (reference sequence). This CDR3 spans 14 amino acids. The J segment lost 10 bases and the V segment lost 6 bases, leaving 11 bases of the junction unmatched. CDR3: CSALPGQGVGPQHF. CDR3 nucleotide sequence: TGCAGTGCGCTTCCGGGACAGGGGGTTGGCCCCCAGCATTTT.

This chain connects TRBV11-2 to TRBJ2-3; TRBD2 might be the D (5 bases). Germline V gives CDR1 SGHAT, CDR2 FQNNGV. V lost 5 bases, J lost 4 bases, and 16 bases lay in between. This CDR3 has 15 amino acids. The CDR3 DNA sequence: TGTGCCAGCAGCCTGAGTCCGGTGGAGGCAGATACGCAGTATTTT. This translates into CASSLSPVEADTQYF.

In this sample, this clonotype turned up a few times. The chain is built from TRBV29-1 and TRBJ2-7; D tentatively fits TRBD1 or TRBD2 (5 bases each). There are 13 residues in the CDR3. Germline V gives CDR1 SQVTM, CDR2 ANQGSEA. Between the trimmed V and J ends, which lost 7 bases and 4 bases, there was a span of 17 bases. In DNA, the CDR3 is TGCAGCGCCCTAAGGGACGGGCGATACGAGCAGTACTTC. Residues: CSALRDGRYEQYF.

This clonotype is a singleton in its sample. The chain has TRBV20-1 and TRBJ2-4; D may be TRBD2 (5 bases). The CDR3 runs to 17 residues. V was trimmed by 2 bases and J by 0 bases, leaving 17 bases between them. CDR1 and CDR2 from the germline V gene are DFQATT and SNEGSKA (reference sequence). The CDR3 here is CSARQFLGSLAKNIQYF. The CDR3 coding sequence is TGCAGTGCTAGACAATTCCTAGGGAGTCTAGCCAAAAACATTCAGTACTTC.

This clonotype occurred once. The V and J genes are TRBV20-1 and TRBJ2-1; tentatively, D is TRBD2 (5 bases). Germline assignment: CDR1 DFQATT and CDR2 SNEGSKA (reference sequence). V lost 3 bases to trimming and J lost 3 bases, with 12 bases between them. The CDR3 is 14 residues long. The CDR3 protein is CSASNPRDYNEQFF. The CDR3 nucleotides are TGCAGTGCTAGCAACCCCCGGGACTACAATGAGCAGTTCTTC.

This chain links TRBV5-1 with TRBJ2-1; TRBD2 aligns across 7 bases. The germline V gene has CDR1 SGHRS and CDR2 YFSETQ. The V and J ends lost 0 bases and 5 bases, in that order; junction bases with no gene match: 5. The CDR3 consists of 15 residues. The CDR3: CASSLASGVHNEQFF. The DNA of the CDR3 is TGCGCCAGCAGCTTGGCCAGCGGGGTCCACAATGAGCAGTTCTTC.

The chain recombines TRBV12-5 with TRBJ2-3, with unresolved D. V was pared by 2 bases and J by 5 bases, with 5 bases between. Germline V CDR1 and CDR2: LGHNT, FRNRAP. This CDR3 has 12 residues. The CDR3 coding sequence is TGTGCTAGTGGTTTGATCAGAGATACGCAGTATTTT. Amino acids: CASGLIRDTQYF.

V is TRBV29-1 and J is TRBJ2-1, with 13 bases identical to TRBD2. Germline assignment: CDR1 SQVTM and CDR2 ANQGSEA. The CDR3 covers 17 residues. Germline trimming cut 4 bases from V and 2 bases from J; bases unmatched to any gene: 8. The CDR3 reads CSVAKLAGGAAYNEQFF. In nucleotides, the CDR3 is TGCAGCGTTGCTAAACTAGCGGGAGGGGCGGCCTACAATGAGCAGTTCTTC.

About this clonotype: A much larger clone sits a single nucleotide away, making a read error possible. The rearrangement uses TRBV12-3 or TRBV12-4 and TRBJ1-5; D remains ambiguous. There are 12 residues in the CDR3. CDR3 residues: CASSYSNQTQHF. In DNA, the CDR3 is TGTGCCAGCAGTTATAGCAATCAGACCCAGCATTTT.

This clonotype showed up just a few times. The chain is built from TRBV7-9 and TRBJ1-5; no definite D call. The germline V gene has CDR1 SEHNR and CDR2 FQNEAQ (reference sequence). The CDR3 consists of 13 residues. Trimming stripped 2 bases from V and 4 bases from J, with 6 bases between. CDR3 sequence: CASSLRQNQPQHF. CDR3 nucleotides: TGTGCCAGCAGCTTAAGGCAGAATCAGCCCCAGCATTTT.

The chain combines TRBV4-2 with TRBJ2-5; D is possibly TRBD2 (6 bases). V was trimmed by 4 bases and J by 7 bases, leaving 19 bases between them. Germline V gene lookup returns CDR1 LGHNA and CDR2 YNFKEQ. This CDR3 is built from 15 residues. For the CDR3, the DNA is TGTGCCAGCAGCCCACTTTCGGGGGAGGCCGGGACCCAGTACTTC. Residues: CASSPLSGEAGTQYF.

This clonotype was picked up a small number of times. The chain links TRBV28 to TRBJ2-7; 8 bases map to TRBD1. Germline values: CDR1 MDHEN, CDR2 SYDVKM. The CDR3 consists of 14 residues. The J segment lost 1 base and the V segment lost 6 bases, leaving 5 bases of the junction unmatched. The CDR3 sequence: CASSPGGHSYEQYF. CDR3 DNA sequence: TGTGCCAGCAGCCCAGGGGGCCATTCCTACGAGCAGTACTTC.

The chain recombines TRBV6-5 with TRBJ2-3; TRBD2 might be the D (5 bases). Germline values: CDR1 MNHEY, CDR2 SVGAGI. The ends were cut back, 5 bases at V and 0 bases at J, with 12 bases in the middle. The CDR3 runs to 15 residues. In DNA form, the CDR3 reads TGTGCCAGCAGTCGAGCGGTTTCTAGCACAGATACGCAGTATTTT. Its translation is CASSRAVSSTDTQYF.

The chain couples TRBV6-2 or TRBV6-3 to TRBJ2-7, with D possibly TRBD1 on 5 matching bases. Deletions cut 6 bases from V and 2 bases from J, with 14 bases between. This CDR3 comprises 14 residues. Germline CDR1 MNHEY, CDR2 SVGEGT. The CDR3 loop is CASSPAQETYEQYF. DNA of the CDR3: TGTGCCAGCAGCCCCGCACAGGAAACCTACGAGCAGTACTTC.

V is TRBV27 and J is TRBJ1-1; 7 bases are shared with TRBD1. The length of the CDR3 is 15 residues. Germline CDR1 is MNHEY and CDR2 is SMNVEV (reference sequence). After removal of 0 bases from V and 7 bases from J, the junction contained 8 bases not matched to a gene. The CDR3 protein is CASSLSTTGAGEAFF. CDR3 bases: TGTGCCAGCAGTTTATCTACAACAGGGGCTGGTGAAGCTTTCTTT.

The chain carries TRBV27 and TRBJ2-7, with D unresolved. From germline, CDR1 is MNHEY and CDR2 SMNVEV (reference sequence). The CDR3 is 13 amino acids. Trimming removed 5 bases at V and 4 bases at J, with 12 bases between. The CDR3 loop is CASSALDLYEQYF. Written as DNA, the CDR3 is TGTGCCAGCAGTGCCCTCGACTTGTACGAGCAGTACTTC.